What follows are 29 T cell receptor beta chains derived from one specimen sequenced in a study of T-cell reconstitution after alpha-beta-depleted transplantation in children. Unique molecular identifiers were incorporated when the TCRbeta library was constructed. TCRdb fed the PCR reads into MiXCR, producing one record per CDR3 protein. The table includes roughly 500,000 distinct CDR3 sequences, about 31% detected once. The sample in question was PBMCs from the stem cell graft donor, obtained from the stem cell graft. These receptors were obtained from a human donor who donated a stem cell graft to a child with aplastic anemia.

The chain couples TRBV7-9 to TRBJ1-2; tentative D call: TRBD1 (6 bases). CDR1 and CDR2 (germline): SEHNR, FQNEAQ (reference sequence). V lost 1 base to trimming and J lost 4 bases, with 16 bases between them. The CDR3 has 16 amino acids. The CDR3 reads CASSLELRDTTYGYTF. The CDR3 region has the DNA TGTGCCAGCAGCTTAGAATTGCGGGACACGACCTATGGCTACACCTTC.

V usage is TRBV6-2 or TRBV6-3 and J usage is TRBJ2-7; TRBD2 matches 11 bases. This CDR3 has 14 residues. The germline V gene encodes CDR1 MNHEY and CDR2 SVGEGT. Trimming removed 6 bases from V and 2 bases from J; junction bases left unmatched: 3. CDR3: CASSRTSGPYEQYV. Here the CDR3 DNA reads TGTGCCAGCAGCCGGACTAGCGGGCCCTACGAGCAGTACGTC.

This chain links TRBV5-1 with TRBJ2-7; maybe TRBD1 (8 bases). CDR3 size: 15 residues. The V end was cut by 0 bases, the J end by 4 bases, with 14 bases between. Germline assignment: CDR1 SGHRS and CDR2 YFSETQ. The CDR3 region is CASSLATGEGYEQYV. Here the CDR3 DNA reads TGCGCCAGCAGCTTGGCGACAGGGGAGGGGTACGAGCAGTACGTC.

The CDR3 loop reads CASSVGPYSNQPQHF. CDR3 DNA: TGTGCCAGCAGCGTTGGGCCGTATAGCAATCAGCCCCAGCATTTT. The chain employs TRBV9 and TRBJ1-5, with D hard to call. V lost 2 bases, J lost 0 bases, and 9 bases lay in between. The CDR3 contains 15 residues. Germline values: CDR1 SGDLS, CDR2 YYNGEE.

This chain uses TRBV20-1 with TRBJ2-1; D remains ambiguous. This CDR3 is 10 amino acids long. Trimming removed 3 bases at V and 8 bases at J, with 5 bases between. Germline V CDR1 and CDR2: DFQATT, SNEGSKA (reference sequence). CDR3 nucleotides: TGCAGTGCTAGGTTATATGAGCAGTTCTTC. It yields the protein CSARLYEQFF.

This chain links TRBV7-8 with TRBJ2-7; D is uncertain. Trimming stripped 1 base from V and 7 bases from J, with 8 bases between. Germline V gives CDR1 SGHVS, CDR2 FQNEAQ. The CDR3 is 12 residues long. The DNA for the CDR3 is TGTGCCAGCAGCTTAGGGTTGGGGGAGCAGTACGTC. It translates to CASSLGLGEQYV.

This CDR3 is CASSQDPLGGYGYTF. In DNA, the CDR3 is TGCGCCAGCAGCCAAGATCCCCTGGGAGGCTATGGCTACACCTTC. J is TRBJ1-2 and V is TRBV4-3; no clear D gene. The CDR3 has 15 amino acids. V gave up 0 bases and J gave up 4 bases, with 12 bases separating them. CDR1 and CDR2 (germline): LGHNA, YSLEER.

The chain carries TRBV28 and TRBJ2-7, with TRBD2 matching 11 bases. The V gene's germline CDR1 is MDHEN and CDR2 SYDVKM. Trimming took 5 bases from V and 1 from J; bases not matched to a gene: 4. CDR3 size: 15 residues. The CDR3 DNA sequence: TGTGCCAGCAGTGAGACTAGCGGGAAGTCCTACGAGCAGTACTTC. Protein sequence: CASSETSGKSYEQYF.

This clonotype was found a few times. V usage is TRBV29-1 and J usage is TRBJ1-2, with D tentatively TRBD1 (5 bases). Between the trimmed V and J ends, which lost 4 bases and 4 bases, there was a span of 13 bases. Germline V gene lookup returns CDR1 SQVTM and CDR2 ANQGSEA. The CDR3 contains 13 residues. DNA for the CDR3: TGCAGCGTTGGAGACAGCCCCACCTATGGCTACACCTTC. Translating it yields CSVGDSPTYGYTF.

The rearrangement uses TRBV7-2 and TRBJ2-1; perhaps TRBD2 as D (6 bases). The CDR3 consists of 15 residues. Germline V lookup: CDR1 SGHTA, CDR2 FQGNSA. Deletions cut 4 bases from V and 6 bases from J, with 16 bases between. The CDR3 region is CASSSEAGLPNEQFF. The CDR3 DNA is TGTGCCAGCAGCTCGGAGGCGGGACTCCCCAATGAGCAGTTCTTC.

This clonotype has only a few counts. V usage is TRBV7-9 and J usage is TRBJ2-7; the D is unclear. Looked up from germline, CDR1 is SEHNR and CDR2 is FQNEAQ (reference sequence). V was clipped by 1 base and J by 4 bases, with 11 bases between them. The CDR3 is made up of 14 amino acids. The CDR3 region has the DNA TGTGCCAGCAGCTTAGATCCGTCCGGTTACGAGCAGTACGTC. Its protein product is CASSLDPSGYEQYV.

The chain links TRBV28 to TRBJ2-1; 9 nucleotides line up with TRBD1. CDR3 size: 15 residues. V shed 5 bases, J shed 9 bases, and the junction held 11 bases outside the gene matches. The germline CDR1 and CDR2 sequences are MDHEN and SYDVKM. CDR3 sequence reads: CASSTPGQGYGEQFF. The CDR3 DNA reads as TGTGCCAGCAGTACTCCGGGACAGGGTTACGGTGAGCAGTTCTTC.

The chain joins TRBV3-1 to TRBJ2-4; D may be TRBD2 (5 bases). Trimming took 0 bases from V and 1 from J, leaving 16 bases between them. The CDR3 runs to 18 residues. The V gene's germline CDR1 is LGHDT and CDR2 YNNKEL (reference sequence). CDR3 in DNA: TGTGCCAGCAGCCAAGATCGAACTAGGGTCGTGGCCAAAAACATTCAGTACTTC. This sequence encodes CASSQDRTRVVAKNIQYF.

In this sample, this clonotype turned up a few times. The gene calls are TRBV6-1 and TRBJ1-1; 8 nucleotides match TRBD1. The CDR3 sequence is 15 residues long. Germline V gene sequence: CDR1 MNHNS, CDR2 SASEGT. Trimming at V came to 7 bases and at J to 3 bases, leaving 10 bases not matched to a gene. The CDR3 spells CASTGPGQGYTEAFF. The CDR3 nucleotides read TGTGCCAGCACCGGGCCCGGACAGGGCTACACTGAAGCTTTCTTT.

The chain combines TRBV14 with TRBJ1-1; D unresolved. Trimming cost V 4 bases and J 1 base, with 10 bases left between them. Germline V gene sequence: CDR1 SGHDN, CDR2 FVKESK. The CDR3 is made up of 14 amino acids. The CDR3 bases are TGTGCCAGCAGCCGATACACACAGAACACTGAAGCTTTCTTT. Protein product: CASSRYTQNTEAFF.

This chain uses TRBV5-5 with TRBJ2-1, with D possibly matching TRBD1 (6 bases). Trimming took off 0 bases at V and 10 bases at J, with 14 bases between the two ends. This CDR3 spans 14 amino acids. Germline V gene lookup returns CDR1 SGHKS and CDR2 YYEKEE (reference sequence). This CDR3 reads CASSLVHQQGEQFF. For the CDR3, the DNA is TGTGCCAGCAGCTTGGTGCACCAGCAGGGGGAGCAGTTCTTC. Full variable domain (rest looked up from reference TRBV5-5 and TRBJ2-1): DAGVTQSPTHLIKTRGQQVTLRCSPISGHKSVSWYQQVLGQGPQFIFQYYEKEERGRGNFPDRFSARQFPNYSSELNVNALLLGDSALYLCASSLVHQQGEQFFGPGTRLTVL.

J is TRBJ2-7 and V is TRBV6-2 or TRBV6-3, with D possibly TRBD1 on 5 matching bases. The germline V and J ends were trimmed by 4 bases and 6 bases, with 16 bases remaining between them. CDR3 length: 14 amino acids. CDR1 is MNHEY and CDR2 is SVGEGT in the germline V gene. In nucleotides, the CDR3 is TGTGCCAGCAGTTTCCCCCGTGGTGGGGCCGAGCAGTACTTC. Encoded protein: CASSFPRGGAEQYF.

The table lists this clonotype with a few counts. The chain joins TRBV28 to TRBJ1-2, with D possibly TRBD1 on 5 matching bases. Trimming took off 5 bases at V and 3 bases at J, with 16 bases between the two ends. This CDR3 has 15 amino acids. Per germline, CDR1 MDHEN and CDR2 SYDVKM. Here the CDR3 reads CASSPAVDSDYGYTF. As DNA, the CDR3 is TGTGCCAGCAGTCCGGCCGTTGACAGCGACTATGGCTACACCTTC.

This clonotype was counted between two and nine times. The J gene is TRBJ1-1, the V gene TRBV27; maybe TRBD1 (6 bases). Germline lookup yields CDR1 MNHEY and CDR2 SMNVEV (reference sequence). Trimming removed 3 bases at V and 7 bases at J, with 18 bases between. This CDR3 has 15 amino acids. The CDR3 loop reads CASSFPGTPFYEAFF. Written as DNA, the CDR3 is TGTGCCAGCAGTTTTCCCGGGACACCCTTTTATGAAGCTTTCTTT.

The rearrangement joins TRBV6-1 to TRBJ1-1, with a possible D match to TRBD1 (6 bases). The V and J ends lost 5 bases and 10 bases respectively, with 14 bases between them. CDR1 MNHNS and CDR2 SASEGT come from the germline V gene. The CDR3 spans 12 residues. DNA of the CDR3: TGTGCCAGCAGTTTAGGGGGTCCGGTAGCTTTCTTT. Translation: CASSLGGPVAFF.

In this sample, this clonotype turned up once. The J gene is TRBJ1-2, the V gene TRBV7-2; D ambiguous. The CDR3 consists of 14 residues. Germline CDR1 and CDR2: SGHTA and FQGNSA. V dropped 5 bases and J dropped 1 base, with 11 bases sitting between them. The CDR3 protein is CASSLGSNNYGYTF. Here the CDR3 DNA reads TGTGCCAGCAGCCTAGGGTCGAATAACTATGGCTACACCTTC.

This clonotype occurred a few times. The V gene is TRBV20-1, the J gene TRBJ1-5; D call uncertain. The CDR3 contains 13 residues. Trimming removed 7 bases at V and 0 bases at J, with 10 bases between. In germline, CDR1 is DFQATT, CDR2 SNEGSKA (reference sequence). The CDR3 region is CSVITDSNQPQHF. The CDR3 DNA sequence: TGCAGTGTAATCACAGATAGCAATCAGCCCCAGCATTTT.

This clonotype was found a few times. The chain has TRBV5-6 and TRBJ2-3; 11 bases map to TRBD2. CDR3 length: 17 amino acids. V was clipped by 1 base and J by 0 bases; unmatched bases: 4. The V gene's germline CDR1 is SGHDT and CDR2 YYEEEE. CDR3 loop: CASSLRTSGFSTDTQYF. The CDR3 bases are TGTGCCAGCAGCTTGAGGACTAGCGGGTTTAGCACAGATACGCAGTATTTT.

A few counts support this clonotype. The rearrangement links TRBV6-1 to TRBJ2-6; the D is unclear. The germline V gene encodes CDR1 MNHNS and CDR2 SASEGT. The CDR3 consists of 15 residues. Trimming shortened V by 4 bases and J by 0 bases, and 7 bases separated the two germline ends. The CDR3 reads CASSGWDSGANVLTF. Written as DNA, the CDR3 is TGTGCCAGCAGTGGATGGGACTCTGGGGCCAACGTCCTGACTTTC.

The chain employs TRBV28 and TRBJ2-7, with D tentatively TRBD2 (6 bases). This CDR3 spans 14 amino acids. CDR1 and CDR2 from the germline V gene are MDHEN and SYDVKM. V was pared by 6 bases and J by 0 bases, with 12 bases between. For the CDR3, the DNA is TGTGCCAGCAGCCTGGGACTCCTCTCCTACGAGCAGTACTTC. It is translated as CASSLGLLSYEQYF.

The rearrangement uses TRBV5-1 and TRBJ2-5; a weak D match, TRBD1 (5 bases). CDR1 SGHRS and CDR2 YFSETQ come from the germline V gene. This CDR3 has 15 amino acids. V gave up 1 base and J gave up 0 bases, with 10 bases separating them. CDR3 DNA sequence: TGCGCCAGCAGCTTGCTAGGGGCTCACCAAGAGACCCAGTACTTC. Its translation: CASSLLGAHQETQYF.

This clonotype has a count of ten or more. The rearrangement uses TRBV18 and TRBJ1-1, with 8 bases aligning to TRBD1. The length of the CDR3 is 17 residues. After removal of 0 bases from V and 7 bases from J, the junction contained 13 bases not matched to a gene. CDR1 is KGHSH, CDR2 LQKENI, per germline. CDR3 coding DNA: TGTGCCAGCTCACCACCAAGCGGACAGGGAGGAGGTGGTGAAGCTTTCTTT. It codes for CASSPPSGQGGGGEAFF.

The chain combines TRBV12-3 or TRBV12-4 with TRBJ1-4; D possibly corresponds to TRBD1 (6 bases). The V and J ends lost 3 bases and 8 bases respectively, with 13 bases between them. This CDR3 comprises 14 residues. This CDR3 reads CASSFGGAREKLFF. The CDR3 nucleotides read TGTGCCAGCAGTTTCGGGGGCGCAAGGGAAAAACTGTTTTTT.

The chain joins TRBV10-3 to TRBJ2-7; TRBD2 agrees at 10 bases. V gave up 6 bases and J gave up 7 bases; unmatched junction bases: 12. The CDR3 is 15 residues long. CDR1 is ENHRY, CDR2 SYGVKD, per germline. CDR3 nucleotides: TGTGCCATCAGCCCGTTGGTAGCGGGAGGCAGTGAGCAGTACTTC. Translating gives CAISPLVAGGSEQYF.